The 3 T cell receptor beta chains listed next were all sequenced from one sample in a study of a mutant IDH1 vaccine in newly diagnosed glioma. Sample time point: week 5, during vaccination. Each vaccine dose was 300 ug of mutant IDH1 20-mer peptide, with topical imiquimod. The method was immunoSEQ multiplex PCR; TCRdb's version includes in-frame clones alone and lacks a portion of them. Of about 40,000 clones listed, 80% to 95% are singletons. Which antigens these TCRs recognize remains unknown. Sequences were derived from PBMCs, sampled from a glioma patient whose treatment included an IDH1 peptide vaccine. The receptors were sampled from a man in his fifties or sixties with glioma.

In this sample, this clone turned up once. The gene calls are TRBV19 and TRBJ1-1, with 8 bases that match TRBD1. Unmatched junction bases numbered 10, after V lost 6 bases and J lost 7 bases. CDR1 is LNHDA, CDR2 SQIVND, per germline (reference sequence). This CDR3 is built from 14 residues. The CDR3 nucleotides read TGTGCCAGTAGCCTCGGACAGGGTCAGAGTGAAGCTTTCTTT. Translation: CASSLGQGQSEAFF.

The chain joins TRBV7-8 to TRBJ2-5; 7 nucleotides match TRBD2. CDR1 is SGHVS, CDR2 FQNEAQ, per germline. Losses at the gene ends were 4 bases for V and 6 bases for J; bases not matched to a gene: 23. CDR3 size: 19 residues. CDR3 nucleotide sequence: TGTGCCAGCAGCTCTCCCCGGGGAATAGGGAGGGCCAAGTCGAAGACCCAGTACTTC. Translating it yields CASSSPRGIGRAKSKTQYF.

V and J are TRBV7-9 and TRBJ2-1, with 7 bases identical to TRBD1. Germline V lookup: CDR1 SEHNR, CDR2 FQNEAQ (reference sequence). This CDR3 has 14 residues. The V and J ends lost 1 base and 9 bases, in that order; junction bases with no gene match: 6. The CDR3 sequence is CASSLVPTGSEQFF. As DNA, the CDR3 is TGTGCCAGCAGCTTAGTCCCGACAGGGAGTGAGCAGTTCTTC.